This T cell receptor (beta chain) was documented in a study of T cells after yellow fever vaccination. Study context: Any fraction with a low cell number was prepared using SMART-Seq v4 Ultra Low Input.

Study-wide results and caveats: Detected again after the booster were most primary-vaccination clones, at roughly 95% CD4 and more than 70% CD8. Abundant contaminating clonotypes from the bulk population could appear in FACS-sorted repertoires.

A word on this clonotype: Its antigen remains unknown.

TCRdb analysed the 5' RACE reads with MiXCR anew, one entry per CDR3 protein. The data show fewer than 450,000 distinct CDR3 sequences, under 14% seen once. The length of the CDR3 is 13 residues. Trimming stripped 1 base from V and 4 bases from J, with 7 bases between. CDR1 is SQVTM and CDR2 is ANQGSEA in the germline V gene. The receptor comes from a man aged 18 to 29 who received the YFV17D yellow fever vaccine. The V call is TRBV29-1, the J call TRBJ1-4, with D perhaps TRBD1 (5 bases). The sample in question was PBMCs, obtained on the day of the first yellow fever vaccination. The CDR3 DNA sequence: TGCAGCGTTGAAGCCCAGGGTAATGAAAAACTGTTTTTT. As protein: CSVEAQGNEKLFF. The full variable domain, with the rest looked up from reference TRBV29-1 and TRBJ1-4, is SAVISQKPSRDICQRGTSLTIQCQVDSQVTMMFWYRQQPGQSLTLIATANQGSEATYESGFVIDKFPISRPNLTFSTLTVSNMSPEDSSIYLCSVEAQGNEKLFFGSGTQLSVL.